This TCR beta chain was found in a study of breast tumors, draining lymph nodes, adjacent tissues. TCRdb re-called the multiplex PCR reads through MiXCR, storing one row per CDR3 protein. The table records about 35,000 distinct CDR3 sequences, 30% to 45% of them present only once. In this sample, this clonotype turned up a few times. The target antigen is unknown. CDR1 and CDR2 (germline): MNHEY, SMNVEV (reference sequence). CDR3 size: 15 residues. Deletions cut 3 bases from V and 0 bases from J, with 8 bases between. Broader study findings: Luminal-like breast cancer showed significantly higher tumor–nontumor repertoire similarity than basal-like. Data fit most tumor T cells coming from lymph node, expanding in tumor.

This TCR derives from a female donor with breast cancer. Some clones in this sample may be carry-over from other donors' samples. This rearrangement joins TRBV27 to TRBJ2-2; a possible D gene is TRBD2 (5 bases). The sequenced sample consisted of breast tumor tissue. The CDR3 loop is CASSLGVANTGELFF. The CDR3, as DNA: TGTGCCAGCAGTTTGGGAGTCGCGAACACCGGGGAGCTGTTTTTT.